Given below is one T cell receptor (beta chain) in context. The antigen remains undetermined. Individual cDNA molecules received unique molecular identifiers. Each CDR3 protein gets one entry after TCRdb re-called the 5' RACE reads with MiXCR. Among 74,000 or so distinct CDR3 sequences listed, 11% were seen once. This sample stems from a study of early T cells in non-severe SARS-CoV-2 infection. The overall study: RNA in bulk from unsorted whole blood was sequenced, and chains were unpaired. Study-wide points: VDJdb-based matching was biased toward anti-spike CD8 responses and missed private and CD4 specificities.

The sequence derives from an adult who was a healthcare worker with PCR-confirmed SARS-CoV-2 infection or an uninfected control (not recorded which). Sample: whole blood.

This CDR3 reads CASSPRVTGSIGTQYF. CDR3 DNA: TGTGCCAGCAGCCCCCGGGTTACAGGTAGCATCGGGACCCAGTACTTC. The chain couples TRBV11-2 to TRBJ2-5; maybe TRBD1 (5 bases). Per germline, CDR1 SGHAT and CDR2 FQNNGV. The CDR3 totals 16 residues. Trimming removed 5 bases from V and 7 bases from J, with 23 bases in between.